The rows below give T cell receptor beta chains drawn from one sample of a study of coeliac disease. Clones were read by immunoSEQ multiplex PCR, and TCRdb kept only the in-frame ones, dropping some. This sample has several thousand clones; around 73% occur once, and the top ten carry more than 5%. Input material: lamina propria lymphocytes from the gut. Source of these receptors: a man younger than 45 with celiac disease. The CDR3 runs from the conserved cysteine through the conserved F or W. A D gene is named only where the DNA matches it firmly. Where a row states a size, it is once, few, many or the class of an expanded clone; other rows omit it.

NA	TRBV28	NA	TRBJ2-2	TGTGCCAGCAGTTTCGGAGTCACCGGGGAGCTGTTTTTT	CASSFGVTGELFF
NA	TRBV27	TRBD1	TRBJ2-7	TGTGCCAGCAGCCGACAGGGACAGGGAACCTACGAGCAGTACTTC	CASSRQGQGTYEQYF
NA	TRBV2	NA	TRBJ2-7	TGTGCCAGGGGGGCCCAGGGGCCACCCTACGAGCAGTACTTC	CARGAQGPPYEQYF
NA	TRBV5-1	TRBD2	TRBJ2-7	TGCGCCAGCAGCTGGGGACTAGCGGGGAACCCAACCTACGAGCAGTACTTC	CASSWGLAGNPTYEQYF
NA	TRBV10-3	NA	TRBJ2-1	TGTGCCATAGCAGGGGATGAAGCGGGGCTTTCCTACAATGAGCAGTTCTTC	CAIAGDEAGLSYNEQFF
few	TRBV15	TRBD2	TRBJ2-7	TGTGCCACCAGCAGAGATTTGACTAGCGGTTACGAGCAGTACTTC	CATSRDLTSGYEQYF
NA	TRBV7-7	TRBD2	TRBJ2-3	TGTGCCAGCAGCCCCGGGGGGGCTACGCAGTATTTT	CASSPGGATQYF
NA	TRBV30	NA	TRBJ2-3	TGTGCCTGGAACCAGGGGATTGGGACAGATACGCAGTATTTT	CAWNQGIGTDTQYF
NA	TRBV5-5	NA	TRBJ1-1	TGTGCCAGCAGCGTACCACGGGGAGGAATGAACACTGAAGCTTTCTTT	CASSVPRGGMNTEAFF
few	TRBV5-1	NA	TRBJ2-7	TGCGCCAGCAGCCCTGGGGCAGGGTACTCCTACGAGCAGTACTTC	CASSPGAGYSYEQYF
NA	TRBV2	NA	TRBJ2-7	TGTGCCAGCAGTGGCCGTCAGAAGTCCGGACATCTCTTCTACGAGCAGTACTTC	CASSGRQKSGHLFYEQYF
NA	TRBV28	TRBD2	TRBJ2-1	TGTGCCAGCAGCCGGACTAGCGGGAGGGACTCCGAGCAGTTCTTC	CASSRTSGRDSEQFF
NA	TRBV7-3	NA	TRBJ1-3	TGTGCCAGCATCTATTTAGGGGTTTACTCTGGAAACACCATATATTTT	CASIYLGVYSGNTIYF
NA	TRBV4-1	NA	TRBJ1-1	TGCGCCAGCAGCCAAGGGACATCTATGAACACTAAAGCTTTCTTT	CASSQGTSMNTKAFF
NA	TRBV7-9	NA	TRBJ2-3	TGTGCCAGCAGCTTAGGGCGGGACTCCCTTTCAACAGATACGCAGTATTTT	CASSLGRDSLSTDTQYF
NA	TRBV10-3	TRBD1	TRBJ1-1	TGTGCCATCAGTGAGACCCCCGGGACAGGGCGTGAGAACACTGAAGCTTTCTTT	CAISETPGTGRENTEAFF
NA	TRBV6-1	NA	TRBJ1-2	TGTGCCAGCAGTGTCGGACAGCAGTATGGCTACACCTTC	CASSVGQQYGYTF
NA	TRBV4-2	TRBD1	TRBJ1-4	TGTGCCAGCAGCCCGGACAGGGGGGGTGAAAAACTGTTTTTT	CASSPDRGGEKLFF
NA	TRBV7-6	NA	TRBJ2-5	TGTGCCAGCCAGGGTGTCCAAGAGACCCAGTACTTC	CASQGVQETQYF
NA	TRBV8-2	NA	TRBJ2-6	TGTGGCATACAACGTATGATAACACAAAGTCGGGCCAACGTCCTGACTTTC	CGIQRMITQSRANVLTF
NA	TRBV7-9	NA	TRBJ2-1	TGTGCCAGCAGCTTCCGGGAGTCGGCCTACAATGAGCAGTTCTTC	CASSFRESAYNEQFF
NA	TRBV6-5	NA	TRBJ2-2	TGTGCCAGCAGGACGGGGGGCGACACCGGGGAGCTGTTTTTT	CASRTGGDTGELFF
NA	TRBV4-2	NA	TRBJ1-6	TGTGCCAGCAGCCAAGATCTGGCTGTTGATAATTCACCCCTCCACTTT	CASSQDLAVDNSPLHF
NA	TRBV6-1	NA	TRBJ2-7	TGTGCCAGCAGTGAATCCGTGTGGGGGGACCTATCCTACGAGCAGTACTTC	CASSESVWGDLSYEQYF
NA	TRBV18	NA	TRBJ1-1	TGCGCCAGCTCATCGGGTCATCCGAGGGACACTAAAGCTTTCTTT	CASSSGHPRDTKAFF
NA	TRBV14	TRBD2	TRBJ2-3	TGTGCCAGCAGCCAAGGAACCAGCGGGGCTACAGATACGCAGTATTTT	CASSQGTSGATDTQYF
NA	TRBV9	TRBD2	TRBJ2-2	TGTGCCAGCAGCATTAGCGGGAGTTCGGCCGGGGAGCTGTTTTTT	CASSISGSSAGELFF
NA	TRBV7-9	TRBD2	TRBJ2-1	TGTGCCAGCAGCTCGTTCCCTAGCGGGAGGCTCTATGAGCAGTTCTTC	CASSSFPSGRLYEQFF
NA	TRBV7-2	NA	TRBJ1-1	TGTGCCAGCAGCTCAAGGGGAGGGTACACTGAAGCTTTCTTT	CASSSRGGYTEAFF
NA	TRBV9	NA	TRBJ2-1	TGTGCCAGCAGCTTGCGGGACCTTTCTTCCAATGAGCAGTTCTTC	CASSLRDLSSNEQFF
few	TRBV6-5	NA	TRBJ1-1	TGTGCCAGCAGTTACGGGGGCACGGATTCTAAAGCTTTCTTT	CASSYGGTDSKAFF
NA	TRBV11-3	NA	TRBJ2-1	TGTGCCAGCAGCTCCCTGGGCGGGTCCCAGTTCTTC	CASSSLGGSQFF
few	TRBV7-6	TRBD2	TRBJ2-7	TGTGCCAGCAGCTTAGGGGCCGGACTAGCGGGAGACGAGCAGTACTTC	CASSLGAGLAGDEQYF
NA	TRBV15	TRBD2	TRBJ2-2	TGTGCCACCAGCAGAGATTCGCCAACACGGGGGGTACTCAACACCGGGGAGCTGTTTTTT	CATSRDSPTRGVLNTGELFF
NA	TRBV28	NA	TRBJ1-5	TGTGCCAGCAGTACATCCAGGCTGTATCAGCCCCAGCATTTT	CASSTSRLYQPQHF
NA	TRBV7-9	NA	TRBJ1-2	TGTGCCAGCAGCCCCGACAGAACTAACTATGGCTACACCTTC	CASSPDRTNYGYTF
NA	TRBV27	TRBD2	TRBJ2-1	TGTGCCAGCAGTTTAAGGGCGGGAGATATAAATGAGCAGTTCTTC	CASSLRAGDINEQFF
NA	TRBV18	NA	TRBJ2-7	TGTGCCAGCTCACCACCCGGGTCGGACGAGCAGTACTTC	CASSPPGSDEQYF
NA	TRBV5-4	NA	TRBJ2-1	TGTGCCAGCAGCCCGAGCACGGATGAGCAGTTCTTC	CASSPSTDEQFF
NA	TRBV15	NA	TRBJ2-5	TGTGCCACCAGCAGGAGAGGCAGCCAAGAGACCCAGTACTTC	CATSRRGSQETQYF
NA	TRBV9	NA	TRBJ1-3	TGTGCCAGCAGCGCAAACCAGGGCGCGGTTGGAAACACCATATATTTT	CASSANQGAVGNTIYF
once	TRBV9	NA	TRBJ1-2	TGTGCCAGCAGTTTCTCCTATCAGGGGTTGAATGGCTACACCTTC	CASSFSYQGLNGYTF
NA	TRBV4-2	NA	TRBJ1-5	TGTGCCAGCAGCCAAGGGGAAGGGGTCCAGCCCCAGCATTTT	CASSQGEGVQPQHF
NA	TRBV28	NA	TRBJ2-7	TGTGCCAGCAGTTTCCCGGCAGGTGGCGGGGTCTCCTACGAGCAGTACTTC	CASSFPAGGGVSYEQYF
large	TRBV15	NA	TRBJ1-4	TGTGCCACCAGCAGAGATAAAGGCGGGTATGAAAAACTGTTTTTT	CATSRDKGGYEKLFF
NA	TRBV11-2	TRBD2	TRBJ2-1	TGTGCCAGCAGCCCCCGCGGGGGAAGGCAGTTCTTC	CASSPRGGRQFF
few	TRBV11-2	NA	TRBJ2-7	TGTGCCAGCAGCGTAGGGACTTACGAGCAGTACTTC	CASSVGTYEQYF
few	TRBV14	NA	TRBJ1-1	TGTGCCAGCAGCCAAACACAGAACACTGAAGCTTTCTTT	CASSQTQNTEAFF
once	TRBV30	TRBD2	TRBJ2-7	TGTGCCTGGAGCGGGGCTAGCGGAAACTACGAGCAGTACTTC	CAWSGASGNYEQYF
NA	TRBV10-1	NA	TRBJ2-1	TGCGCCAGCAGTGAACACAGTCTCTACAATGAGCAGTTCTTC	CASSEHSLYNEQFF
NA	TRBV5-8	NA	TRBJ1-4	TGTGCCAGCAGCTTGGACGGGAGTAATGAAAAACTGTTTTTT	CASSLDGSNEKLFF
few	TRBV7-8	TRBD2	TRBJ2-2	TGTGCCAGCACCTTGAGCGGGGTGAACACCGGGGAGCTGTTTTTT	CASTLSGVNTGELFF